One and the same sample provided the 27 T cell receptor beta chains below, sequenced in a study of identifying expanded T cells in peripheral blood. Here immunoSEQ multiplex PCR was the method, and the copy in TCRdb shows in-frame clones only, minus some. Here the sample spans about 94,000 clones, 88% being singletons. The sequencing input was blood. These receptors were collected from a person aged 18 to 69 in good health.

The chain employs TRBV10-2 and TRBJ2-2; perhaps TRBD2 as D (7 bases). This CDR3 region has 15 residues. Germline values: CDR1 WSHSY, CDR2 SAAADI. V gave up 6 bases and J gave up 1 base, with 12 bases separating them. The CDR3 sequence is CASRGGGLNTGELFF. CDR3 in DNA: TGCGCCAGCAGGGGAGGGGGATTGAACACCGGGGAGCTGTTTTTT.

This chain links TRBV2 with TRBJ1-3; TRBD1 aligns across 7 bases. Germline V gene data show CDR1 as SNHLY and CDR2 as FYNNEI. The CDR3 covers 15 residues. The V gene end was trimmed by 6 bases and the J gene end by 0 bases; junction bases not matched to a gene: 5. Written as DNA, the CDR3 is TGTGCCAGCAGGGTGACAGGGCTCTCTGGAAACACCATATATTTT. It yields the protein CASRVTGLSGNTIYF.

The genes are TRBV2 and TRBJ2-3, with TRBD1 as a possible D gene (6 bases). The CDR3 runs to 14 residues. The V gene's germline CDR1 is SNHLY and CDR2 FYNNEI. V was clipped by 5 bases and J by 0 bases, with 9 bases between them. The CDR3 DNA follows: TGTGCCAGCAGTCGGGACACAAGCACAGATACGCAGTATTTT. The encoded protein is CASSRDTSTDTQYF.

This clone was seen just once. CDR3 DNA: TGTGCCAGCAGCGTAGAGCTCACGAACACCGGGGAGCTGTTTTTT. Translated, it gives CASSVELTNTGELFF. V gene TRBV9 combines with J gene TRBJ2-2; D call uncertain. The germline V and J ends were trimmed by 0 bases and 0 bases, with 6 bases remaining between them. Germline V gives CDR1 SGDLS, CDR2 YYNGEE. The CDR3 is made up of 15 amino acids.

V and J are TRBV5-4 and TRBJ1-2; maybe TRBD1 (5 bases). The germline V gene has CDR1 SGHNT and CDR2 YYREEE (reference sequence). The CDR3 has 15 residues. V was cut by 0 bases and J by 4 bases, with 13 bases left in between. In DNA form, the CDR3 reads TGTGCCAGCAGCTTGGGACAGAGGGATCTCTATGGCTACACCTTC. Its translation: CASSLGQRDLYGYTF.

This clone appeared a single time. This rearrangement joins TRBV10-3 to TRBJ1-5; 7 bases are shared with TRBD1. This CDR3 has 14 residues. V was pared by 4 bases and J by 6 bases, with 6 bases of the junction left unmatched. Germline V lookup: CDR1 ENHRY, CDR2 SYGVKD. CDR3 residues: CAISAERQGQPQHF. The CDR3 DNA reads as TGTGCCATCAGTGCAGAACGACAGGGTCAGCCCCAGCATTTT.

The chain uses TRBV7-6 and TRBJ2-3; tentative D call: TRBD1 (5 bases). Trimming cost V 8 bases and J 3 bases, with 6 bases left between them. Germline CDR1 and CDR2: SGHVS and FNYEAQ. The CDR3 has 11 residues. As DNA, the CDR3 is TGTGCCAGCGCAGGGACAGATACGCAGTATTTT. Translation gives CASAGTDTQYF.

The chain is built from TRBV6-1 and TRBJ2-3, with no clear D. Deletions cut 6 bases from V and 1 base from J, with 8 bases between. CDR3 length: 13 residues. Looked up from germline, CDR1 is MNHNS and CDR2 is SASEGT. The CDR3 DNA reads TGTGCCAGCAGCCCCGAGCGCACAGATACGCAGTATTTT. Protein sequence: CASSPERTDTQYF.

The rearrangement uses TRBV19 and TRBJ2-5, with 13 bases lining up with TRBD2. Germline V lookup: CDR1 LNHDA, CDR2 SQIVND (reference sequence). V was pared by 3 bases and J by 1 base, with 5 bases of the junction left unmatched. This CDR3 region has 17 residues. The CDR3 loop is CASSMYRTSGGQETQYF. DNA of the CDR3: TGTGCCAGTAGTATGTATAGGACTAGCGGGGGCCAAGAGACCCAGTACTTC.

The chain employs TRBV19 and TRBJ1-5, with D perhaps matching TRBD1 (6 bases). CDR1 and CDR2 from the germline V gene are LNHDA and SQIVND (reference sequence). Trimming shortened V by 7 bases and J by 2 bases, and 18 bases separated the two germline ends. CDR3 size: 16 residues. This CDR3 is CASTLLRGTGNQPQHF. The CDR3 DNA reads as TGTGCCAGTACCCTCCTCAGGGGCACGGGCAATCAGCCCCAGCATTTT. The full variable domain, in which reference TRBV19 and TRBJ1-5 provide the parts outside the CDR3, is DGGITQSPKYLFRKEGQNVTLSCEQNLNHDAMYWYRQDPGQGLRLIYYSQIVNDFQKGDIAEGYSVSREKKESFPLTVTSAQKNPTAFYLCASTLLRGTGNQPQHFGDGTRLSIL.

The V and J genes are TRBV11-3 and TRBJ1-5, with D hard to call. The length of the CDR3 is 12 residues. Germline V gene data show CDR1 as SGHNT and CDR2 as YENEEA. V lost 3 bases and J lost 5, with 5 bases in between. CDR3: CASSFQDQPQHF. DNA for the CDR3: TGTGCCAGCAGCTTTCAGGATCAGCCCCAGCATTTT.

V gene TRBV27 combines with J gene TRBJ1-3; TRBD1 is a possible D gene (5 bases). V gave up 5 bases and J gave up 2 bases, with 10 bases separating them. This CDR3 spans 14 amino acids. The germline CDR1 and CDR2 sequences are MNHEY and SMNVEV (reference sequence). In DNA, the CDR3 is TGTGCCAGCAGTGGGGCAGGCGCTGGAAACACCATATATTTT. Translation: CASSGAGAGNTIYF.

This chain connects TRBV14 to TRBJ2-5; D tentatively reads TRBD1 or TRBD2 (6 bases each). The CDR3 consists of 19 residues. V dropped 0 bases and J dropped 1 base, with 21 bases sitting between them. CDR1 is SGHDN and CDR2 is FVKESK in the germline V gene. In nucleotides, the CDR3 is TGTGCCAGCAGCCAAGATAAGGGGGGACGGCCCGTAGGCCAAGAGACCCAGTACTTC. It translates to CASSQDKGGRPVGQETQYF. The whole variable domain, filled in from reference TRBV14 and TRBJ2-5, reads EAGVTQFPSHSVIEKGQTVTLRCDPISGHDNLYWYRRVMGKEIKFLLHFVKESKQDESGMPNNRFLAERTGGTYSTLKVQPAELEDSGVYFCASSQDKGGRPVGQETQYFGPGTRLLVL.

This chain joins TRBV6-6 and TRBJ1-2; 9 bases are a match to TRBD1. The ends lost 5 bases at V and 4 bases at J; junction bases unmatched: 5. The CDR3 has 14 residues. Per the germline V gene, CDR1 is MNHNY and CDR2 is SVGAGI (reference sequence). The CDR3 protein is CASSTQDRGYGYTF. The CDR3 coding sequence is TGTGCCAGCAGTACCCAGGACAGGGGCTATGGCTACACCTTC.

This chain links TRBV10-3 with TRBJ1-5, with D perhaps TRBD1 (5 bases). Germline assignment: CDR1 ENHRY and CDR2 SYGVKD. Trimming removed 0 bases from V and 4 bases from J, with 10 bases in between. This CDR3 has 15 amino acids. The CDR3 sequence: CAISESGTANQPQHF. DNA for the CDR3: TGTGCCATCAGTGAGTCTGGGACTGCGAATCAGCCCCAGCATTTT.

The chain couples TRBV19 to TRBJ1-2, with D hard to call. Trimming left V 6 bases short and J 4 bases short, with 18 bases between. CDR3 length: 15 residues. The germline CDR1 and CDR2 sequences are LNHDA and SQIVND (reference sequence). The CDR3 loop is CASRYTGRASYGYTF. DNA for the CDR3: TGTGCCAGTAGATATACCGGTCGGGCAAGCTATGGCTACACCTTC.

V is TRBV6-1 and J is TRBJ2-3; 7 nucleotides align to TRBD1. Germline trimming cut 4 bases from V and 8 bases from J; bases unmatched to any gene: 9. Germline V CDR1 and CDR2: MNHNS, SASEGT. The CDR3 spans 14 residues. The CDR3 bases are TGTGCCAGCAGTGTTCCTGTGTCAGGGGGTACGCAGTATTTT. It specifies CASSVPVSGGTQYF.

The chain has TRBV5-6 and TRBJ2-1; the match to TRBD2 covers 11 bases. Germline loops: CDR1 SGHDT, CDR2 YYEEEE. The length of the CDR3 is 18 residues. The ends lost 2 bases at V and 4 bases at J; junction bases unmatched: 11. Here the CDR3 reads CASSFPQPTSGDYNEQFF. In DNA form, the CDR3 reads TGTGCCAGCAGCTTTCCACAACCGACTAGCGGGGATTACAATGAGCAGTTCTTC.

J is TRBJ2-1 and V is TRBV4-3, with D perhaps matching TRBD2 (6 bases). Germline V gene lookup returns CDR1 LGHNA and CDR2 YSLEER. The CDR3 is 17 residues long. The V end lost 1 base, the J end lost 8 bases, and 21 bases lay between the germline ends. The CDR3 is CASSQAGPGPGRHEQFF. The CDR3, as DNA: TGCGCCAGCAGCCAAGCCGGACCGGGGCCTGGGAGGCATGAGCAGTTCTTC.

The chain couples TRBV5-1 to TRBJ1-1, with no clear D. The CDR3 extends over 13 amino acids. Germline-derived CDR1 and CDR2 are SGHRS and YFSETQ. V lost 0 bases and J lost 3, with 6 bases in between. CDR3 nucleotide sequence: TGCGCCAGCAGCTTGGACAGAGACACTGAAGCTTTCTTT. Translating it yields CASSLDRDTEAFF. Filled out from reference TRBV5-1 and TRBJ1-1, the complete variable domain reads KAGVTQTPRYLIKTRGQQVTLSCSPISGHRSVSWYQQTPGQGLQFLFEYFSETQRNKGNFPGRFSGRQFSNSRSEMNVSTLELGDSALYLCASSLDRDTEAFFGQGTRLTVV.

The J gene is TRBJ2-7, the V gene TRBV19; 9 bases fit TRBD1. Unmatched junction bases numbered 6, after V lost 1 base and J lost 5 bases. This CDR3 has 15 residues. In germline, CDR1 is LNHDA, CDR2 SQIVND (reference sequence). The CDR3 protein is CASSIAGQGFHEQYF. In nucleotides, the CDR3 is TGTGCCAGTAGTATAGCGGGACAGGGTTTCCACGAGCAGTACTTC.

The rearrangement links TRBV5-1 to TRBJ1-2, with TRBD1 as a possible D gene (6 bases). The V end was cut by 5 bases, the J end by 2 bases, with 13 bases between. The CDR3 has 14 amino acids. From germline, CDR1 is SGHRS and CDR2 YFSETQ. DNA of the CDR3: TGCGCCAGCAGGACGGACAGCACGAACTATGGCTACACCTTC. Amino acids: CASRTDSTNYGYTF.

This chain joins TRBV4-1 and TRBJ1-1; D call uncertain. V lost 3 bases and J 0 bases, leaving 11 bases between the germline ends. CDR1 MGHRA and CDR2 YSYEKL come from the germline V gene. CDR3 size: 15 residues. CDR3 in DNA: TGCGCCAGCAGCCAGAGTCCAGGCTTGAACACTGAAGCTTTCTTT. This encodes CASSQSPGLNTEAFF.

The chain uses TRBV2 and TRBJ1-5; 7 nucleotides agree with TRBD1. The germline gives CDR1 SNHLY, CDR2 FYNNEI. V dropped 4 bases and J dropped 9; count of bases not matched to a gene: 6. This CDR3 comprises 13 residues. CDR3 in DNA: TGTGCCAGCAGTGGGACAGGAATGGGGCCCCAGCATTTT. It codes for CASSGTGMGPQHF.

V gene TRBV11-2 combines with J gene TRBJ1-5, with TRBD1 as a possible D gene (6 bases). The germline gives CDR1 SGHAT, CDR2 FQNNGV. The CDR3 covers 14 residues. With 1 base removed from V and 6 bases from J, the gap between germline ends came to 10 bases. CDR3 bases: TGTGCCAGCAGCTTAGGACAGGATATTCAGCCCCAGCATTTT. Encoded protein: CASSLGQDIQPQHF.

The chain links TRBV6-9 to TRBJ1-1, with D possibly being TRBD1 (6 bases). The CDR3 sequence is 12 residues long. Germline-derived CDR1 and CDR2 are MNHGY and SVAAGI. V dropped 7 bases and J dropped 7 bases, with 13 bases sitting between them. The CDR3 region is CASTRGQGEAFF. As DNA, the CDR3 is TGTGCCAGCACCCGGGGGCAGGGTGAAGCTTTCTTT.

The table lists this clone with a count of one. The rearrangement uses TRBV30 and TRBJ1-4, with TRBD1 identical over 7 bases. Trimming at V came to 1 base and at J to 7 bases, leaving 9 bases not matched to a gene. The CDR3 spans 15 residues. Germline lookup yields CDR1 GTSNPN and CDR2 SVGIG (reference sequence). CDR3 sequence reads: CAWSASGGLREKLFF. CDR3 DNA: TGTGCCTGGAGTGCTTCAGGGGGTCTGCGTGAAAAACTGTTTTTT.